Below are 21 T cell receptor beta chains sequenced from a single sample in a study of T cell repertoires in cytomegalovirus infection. TCRdb itself ran the reads through MiXCR, one entry per CDR3 protein. The table includes 500,000 or so distinct CDR3 sequences, 16% detected once. Sequenced: CD8+ T cells from PBMCs. The receptors derive from a human donor in good health (CMV status not recorded). Some clones in this sample may be carry-over from other donors' samples.

This clonotype was counted at least ten times. One end of the junction varies from germline; a read error may be responsible. The chain carries TRBV14 and TRBJ1-2; D gene ambiguous. The CDR3 is 10 residues long. Germline CDR1 is SGHDN and CDR2 is FVKESK. In DNA form, the CDR3 reads TGTGCCACCCCTACTCTTAACCCCATCTTC. As protein: CATPTLNPIF.

This clonotype was detected many times. The chain combines TRBV7-9 with TRBJ2-1, with a tentative D call TRBD1 (6 bases). This CDR3 region has 15 residues. CDR1 and CDR2 (germline): SEHNR, FQNEAQ (reference sequence). V lost 5 bases, J lost 4 bases, and 15 bases lay in between. CDR3 nucleotide sequence: TGTGCCAGCAGCGCCCCGGACAGACTGTACAATGAGCAGTTCTTC. It translates to CASSAPDRLYNEQFF.

This rearrangement joins TRBV15 to TRBJ1-1; D gene uncertain. V was cut by 0 bases and J by 3 bases, with 11 bases left in between. The germline V gene encodes CDR1 LNHNV and CDR2 YYDKDF (reference sequence). The CDR3 runs to 15 residues. The CDR3 sequence is CATSRDPGLYTEAFF. The CDR3 DNA reads TGTGCCACCAGCAGAGATCCAGGATTGTACACTGAAGCTTTCTTT.

This clonotype was detected only a few times. A read error is possible here, since a much larger clone lies one base away. The chain is built from TRBV12-3 or TRBV12-4 and TRBJ1-5; 7 nucleotides line up with TRBD1. CDR3 length equals 14 residues. In nucleotides, the CDR3 is TGTGTCAGCAGTCGGTCAGGGGGAGAACAGCCCCAGCATTTT. Its protein product is CVSSRSGGEQPQHF.

The chain recombines TRBV25-1 with TRBJ2-3; D perhaps matches TRBD2 (6 bases). V lost 5 bases and J lost 2, with 14 bases in between. CDR3 size: 15 residues. Germline V gene sequence: CDR1 MGHDK, CDR2 SYGVNS. The DNA of the CDR3 is TGTGCCAGCAGTCAACCGGGACTGACCACAGATACGCAGTATTTT. Protein: CASSQPGLTTDTQYF.

This chain links TRBV5-3 with TRBJ2-7; TRBD1 matches 8 bases. TRBV5-3 is classed as an ORF, of uncertain function. V lost 8 bases to trimming and J lost 6 bases; unmatched junction nucleotides: 10. The CDR3 contains 13 residues. In DNA, the CDR3 is TGTGCCAGCAGCCCGACAGGGGTGGGCGAGCAGTACTTC. Its translation: CASSPTGVGEQYF.

CDR3 bases: TGCAGTGCTAGAGATCTCGAACAGGGGGCGGGGGAGCAGTACTTC. As protein: CSARDLEQGAGEQYF. V is TRBV20-1 and J is TRBJ2-7; 9 bases line up with TRBD1. The germline V gene has CDR1 DFQATT and CDR2 SNEGSKA (reference sequence). Trimming at V came to 0 bases and at J to 7 bases, leaving 10 bases not matched to a gene. The CDR3 is made up of 15 amino acids.

This clonotype was seen at least ten times. CDR3: CSARDPEIEQYF. DNA of the CDR3: TGCAGTGCTAGAGATCCAGAGATCGAGCAGTACTTC. The chain links TRBV20-1 to TRBJ2-7; no clear D gene. From germline, CDR1 is DFQATT and CDR2 SNEGSKA (reference sequence). This CDR3 spans 12 amino acids. The V end was cut by 0 bases, the J end by 6 bases, with 9 bases between.

This clonotype has more than one count but fewer than ten. The chain links TRBV10-2 to TRBJ1-1; D call uncertain. Between the trimmed V and J ends, which lost 9 bases and 1 base, there was a span of 15 bases. Germline CDR1 WSHSY, CDR2 SAAADI. The CDR3 loop spans 14 amino acids. CDR3 in amino acids: CASRGGWGNTEAFF. The CDR3 bases are TGCGCCAGTCGGGGAGGATGGGGGAACACTGAAGCTTTCTTT.

This clonotype has more than one count but fewer than ten. The CDR3 DNA sequence: TGTGCCAGCAGCCATACCCCTAGCGGGGTCACCTACGAGCAGTACTTC. Protein: CASSHTPSGVTYEQYF. The chain combines TRBV3-1 with TRBJ2-7; 9 bases fit TRBD2. Germline values: CDR1 LGHDT, CDR2 YNNKEL (reference sequence). The V and J ends lost 3 bases and 2 bases, in that order; junction bases with no gene match: 8. The CDR3 contains 16 residues.

This clonotype was counted only a few times. V usage is TRBV7-9 and J usage is TRBJ2-2; tentatively, D is TRBD2 (6 bases). Looked up from germline, CDR1 is SEHNR and CDR2 is FQNEAQ (reference sequence). V shed 5 bases and J shed 6 bases, with 13 bases lying between them. The CDR3 is 14 residues long. The CDR3 protein is CASSPGTFPGELFF. The CDR3 coding sequence is TGTGCCAGCAGCCCCGGGACTTTCCCCGGGGAGCTGTTTTTT.

Regarding this clonotype: A much larger clone differs from this one at a single base, so this may be a read error. The chain uses TRBV4-1 and TRBJ1-1; a possible D gene is TRBD1 (6 bases). The CDR3 is 15 residues long. Germline V gives CDR1 MGHRA, CDR2 YSYEKL. The CDR3 protein is CASGQEDRRGSEAFF. Here the CDR3 DNA reads TGCGCCAGCGGCCAAGAGGACCGCAGGGGCTCTGAAGCTTTCTTT.

This clonotype was observed a few times. The chain couples TRBV24-1 to TRBJ1-3, with unresolved D. The germline V and J ends were trimmed by 3 bases and 0 bases, with 14 bases remaining between them. Germline CDR1 KGHDR, CDR2 SFDVKD. The CDR3 is 17 residues long. In DNA form, the CDR3 reads TGTGCCACCAGTGATCCGAAGACCGGGAGCTCTGGAAACACCATATATTTT. Amino acids: CATSDPKTGSSGNTIYF.

This clonotype was seen a few times. The CDR3 DNA follows: TGTGCTAGTGGTTTGATGGTGGGGGGGGTAGATCAGCCCCAGCATTTT. Its protein is CASGLMVGGVDQPQHF. This chain joins TRBV12-5 and TRBJ1-5; tentatively, D is TRBD1 (5 bases). Germline V gives CDR1 LGHNT, CDR2 FRNRAP. Trimming removed 2 bases at V and 5 bases at J, with 16 bases between. This CDR3 has 16 residues.

This clonotype has just a few counts. The chain combines TRBV7-9 with TRBJ1-3; TRBD1 matches at 9 bases. Losses at the gene ends were 5 bases for V and 2 bases for J; bases not matched to a gene: 4. From germline, CDR1 is SEHNR and CDR2 FQNEAQ (reference sequence). This CDR3 is 15 amino acids long. The CDR3 coding sequence is TGTGCCAGCAGCATCCGGGACAGGGCTGGAAACACCATATATTTT. Its translation is CASSIRDRAGNTIYF.

The chain recombines TRBV3-1 with TRBJ2-7, with 9 bases fitting TRBD1. The V and J ends lost 4 bases and 5 bases, in that order; junction bases with no gene match: 9. Germline V gene sequence: CDR1 LGHDT, CDR2 YNNKEL (reference sequence). The CDR3 sequence is 15 residues long. CDR3 nucleotides: TGTGCCAGCAGCCGAACCGGGACAGGGTCCCACGAGCAGTACTTC. Its protein is CASSRTGTGSHEQYF.

This clonotype has just a few counts. The chain uses TRBV7-3 and TRBJ2-1, with 10 bases matching TRBD2. CDR1 and CDR2 from the germline V gene are SGHTA and FQGTGA. V lost 3 bases, J lost 7 bases, and 3 bases stayed unmatched. The CDR3 totals 14 residues. Written as DNA, the CDR3 is TGTGCCAGCAGCTTCTCTAGCGGGGGAAATGAGCAGTTCTTC. Residues: CASSFSSGGNEQFF.

Many counts were recorded for this clonotype. The chain combines TRBV11-2 with TRBJ2-7, with D possibly being TRBD1 (6 bases). Trimming removed 7 bases from V and 2 bases from J, with 24 bases in between. This CDR3 comprises 17 residues. CDR1 is SGHAT, CDR2 FQNNGV, per germline. CDR3 bases: TGTGCCAGCAAACCAAAAGTAGCAGGGGCCCATCCCTACGAGCAGTACTTC. Translation: CASKPKVAGAHPYEQYF.

This clonotype was counted at least ten times. This rearrangement joins TRBV2 to TRBJ2-1; D gene ambiguous. The CDR3 has 13 amino acids. Per germline, CDR1 SNHLY and CDR2 FYNNEI. The germline V and J ends were trimmed by 6 bases and 4 bases, with 10 bases remaining between them. Here the CDR3 reads CASRSDAYNEQFF. Written as DNA, the CDR3 is TGTGCCAGCAGATCGGACGCTTACAATGAGCAGTTCTTC.

The rearrangement uses TRBV27 and TRBJ2-7, with D possibly matching TRBD1 (5 bases). The CDR3 has 16 residues. The ends were cut back, 3 bases at V and 1 base at J, with 16 bases in the middle. Germline V gene lookup returns CDR1 MNHEY and CDR2 SMNVEV (reference sequence). The CDR3: CASSFAPPDTSYEQYF. The CDR3, as DNA: TGTGCCAGCAGTTTTGCCCCACCGGACACATCCTACGAGCAGTACTTC.

Only a few counts were recorded for this clonotype. The V and J genes are TRBV9 and TRBJ2-1, with TRBD1 matching over 9 bases. The CDR3 spans 18 residues. J was trimmed by 5 bases and V by 0 bases; bases with no gene match: 12. The V gene's germline CDR1 is SGDLS and CDR2 YYNGEE. The CDR3: CASSVGSAPRDRDNEQFF. The CDR3 coding sequence is TGTGCCAGCAGCGTAGGGTCCGCCCCCCGGGACAGGGACAATGAGCAGTTCTTC.